This T cell receptor beta chain originates from a study of blood T cell repertoires in COVID-19. The CDR3 consists of 13 residues. Germline V gives CDR1 SNHLY, CDR2 FYNNEI. Trimming shortened V by 2 bases and J by 5 bases, and 10 bases separated the two germline ends. Sequencing was performed with immunoSEQ multiplex PCR; in TCRdb, only in-frame clones are kept and a portion is missing. The sample shows tens of thousands of clones, about 90% of them seen only once. Source material: peripheral blood. This TCR was recovered from a man in his 60s with acute or convalescent COVID-19. The chain has TRBV2 and TRBJ2-7; D remains ambiguous. The DNA for the CDR3 is TGTGCCAGCAGTGAACTTTGGAGTAACGAGCAGTACTTC. Protein sequence: CASSELWSNEQYF.